These 24 T cell receptor beta chains came from one sample sequenced in a study of OX40 agonist ivuxolimab in advanced cancers. Profiled with immunoSEQ multiplex PCR; TCRdb holds only in-frame clones, not every one. This sample yields some 12,000 clones, of which around 86% are seen a single time; roughly 19% belongs to the top ten. The sequenced sample was CD4+ or CD8+ T cells sorted from blood, obtained in a trial of the OX40 agonist ivuxolimab. Receptors were obtained from an adult with an advanced solid tumor such as melanoma, head and neck, liver or kidney cancer.

This chain links TRBV27 with TRBJ2-4; 9 bases fit TRBD1. The CDR3 covers 15 residues. V lost 5 bases, J lost 3 bases, and 5 bases stayed unmatched. CDR1 is MNHEY, CDR2 SMNVEV, per germline (reference sequence). CDR3 loop: CASSIWTGDKNIQYF. CDR3 bases: TGTGCCAGCAGTATCTGGACAGGGGACAAAAACATTCAGTACTTC.

The sample holds one count of this clone. The chain joins TRBV6-4 to TRBJ1-5; no firm D call. CDR1 is MRHNA and CDR2 is SNTAGT in the germline V gene. Trimming left V 6 bases short and J 0 bases short, with 12 bases between. The CDR3 runs to 15 residues. The CDR3 region has the DNA TGTGCCAGCAGCCCGGGCCCATATAGCAATCAGCCCCAGCATTTT. Translated: CASSPGPYSNQPQHF.

V and J are TRBV2 and TRBJ2-6; 9 bases align to TRBD2. CDR3 length equals 17 residues. Trimming removed 7 bases from V and 5 bases from J; junction bases left unmatched: 12. CDR1 is SNHLY, CDR2 FYNNEI, per germline. The CDR3, as DNA: TGTGCCAGCACCAAGCGGGGGGCCCTCTTCTGGGCCAACGTCCTGACTTTC. Translation: CASTKRGALFWANVLTF.

This clone has more than one count but fewer than ten. The chain links TRBV28 to TRBJ2-3; D may be TRBD2 (7 bases). CDR3 length: 16 residues. Per the germline V gene, CDR1 is MDHEN and CDR2 is SYDVKM. Trimming cost V 3 bases and J 1 base, with 14 bases left between them. The chain's CDR3 is CASSLGGALGTDTQYF. In nucleotides, the CDR3 is TGTGCCAGCAGTTTGGGGGGGGCTTTAGGCACAGATACGCAGTATTTT.

The chain combines TRBV5-2 with TRBJ1-2. TRBV5-2 is a pseudogene segment. This CDR3 is 13 amino acids long. CDR3 nucleotide sequence: TGCGCCAGCAGCCATCGCCTAGACTATGGCTACACCTTC. Translating gives CASSHRLDYGYTF.

V is TRBV19 and J is TRBJ2-1; D is perhaps TRBD1 (5 bases). The CDR3 consists of 14 residues. V lost 5 bases to trimming and J lost 8 bases, with 16 bases between them. Germline V lookup: CDR1 LNHDA, CDR2 SQIVND (reference sequence). Here the CDR3 reads CASSDRARADEQFF. CDR3 bases: TGTGCCAGTAGTGATAGGGCCAGGGCGGATGAGCAGTTCTTC. Full variable domain (remainder filled in from reference TRBV19 and TRBJ2-1): DGGITQSPKYLFRKEGQNVTLSCEQNLNHDAMYWYRQDPGQGLRLIYYSQIVNDFQKGDIAEGYSVSREKKESFPLTVTSAQKNPTAFYLCASSDRARADEQFFGPGTRLTVL.

The genes are TRBV4-3 and TRBJ1-5; D is ambiguous. V was clipped by 5 bases and J by 3 bases, with 11 bases between them. Germline assignment: CDR1 LGHNA and CDR2 YSLEER. The CDR3 spans 14 residues. The CDR3 nucleotides read TGCGCCAGCAGCGACCTTTGGAACAATCAGCCCCAGCATTTT. Translation gives CASSDLWNNQPQHF.

J is TRBJ2-7 and V is TRBV5-6; D remains ambiguous. Germline CDR1 reads SGHDT; CDR2 reads YYEEEE. The CDR3 runs to 12 residues. V gave up 1 base and J gave up 4 bases, with 6 bases separating them. The CDR3 coding sequence is TGTGCCAGCAGCTTGAATGAATACGAGCAGTACTTC. Translation: CASSLNEYEQYF.

This chain connects TRBV6-5 to TRBJ2-5; 7 bases are a match to TRBD2. V dropped 6 bases and J dropped 5; count of bases not matched to a gene: 12. The CDR3 length is 15 residues. CDR1 is MNHEY and CDR2 is SVGAGI in the germline V gene. The DNA for the CDR3 is TGTGCCAGCAGAACGGACCAGCTGGGGGGGGAGACCCAGTACTTC. As protein: CASRTDQLGGETQYF.

The genes are TRBV7-9 and TRBJ2-7, with 7 bases fitting TRBD1. V lost 1 base to trimming and J lost 4 bases; unmatched junction nucleotides: 10. Germline CDR1 and CDR2: SEHNR and FQNEAQ (reference sequence). The CDR3 contains 16 residues. The CDR3 region has the DNA TGTGCCAGCAGCTTAGTGGGTAAACAGGGGAGTTACGAGCAGTACTTC. Protein: CASSLVGKQGSYEQYF.

The genes are TRBV4-2 and TRBJ1-2, with unresolved D. V dropped 5 bases and J dropped 5 bases, with 15 bases sitting between them. This CDR3 spans 14 amino acids. CDR1 and CDR2 from the germline V gene are LGHNA and YNFKEQ. This CDR3 reads CASSLAGGWYGYTF. The CDR3, as DNA: TGTGCCAGCAGCTTGGCAGGAGGGTGGTATGGCTACACCTTC.

This clone was seen once. The rearrangement links TRBV13 to TRBJ2-3; D unresolved. The CDR3 has 16 amino acids. Germline lookup yields CDR1 PRHDT and CDR2 FYEKMQ (reference sequence). V was pared by 5 bases and J by 0 bases, with 15 bases between. CDR3 region: CASSTLHDASTDTQYF. As DNA, the CDR3 is TGTGCCAGCAGCACCCTCCACGACGCTAGCACAGATACGCAGTATTTT.

The chain combines TRBV11-2 with TRBJ2-7; 8 nucleotides agree with TRBD2. The CDR3 runs to 13 residues. Germline V lookup: CDR1 SGHAT, CDR2 FQNNGV. The J segment lost 5 bases and the V segment lost 4 bases, leaving 4 bases of the junction unmatched. The CDR3 is CASSSGGADEQYF. The CDR3 coding sequence is TGTGCCAGCAGCTCGGGGGGGGCCGACGAGCAGTACTTC.

The chain has TRBV19 and TRBJ1-2, with TRBD1 as a possible D gene (5 bases). Germline loops: CDR1 LNHDA, CDR2 SQIVND (reference sequence). The CDR3 totals 16 residues. The V end was cut by 3 bases, the J end by 5 bases, with 19 bases between. CDR3 sequence reads: CASSIAGQGPGYGYTF. The CDR3 DNA follows: TGTGCCAGTAGTATCGCGGGGCAGGGACCTGGGTATGGCTACACCTTC.

The chain is built from TRBV5-5 and TRBJ1-4, with D unresolved. With 2 bases removed from V and 8 bases from J, the gap between germline ends came to 10 bases. Germline CDR1 is SGHKS and CDR2 is YYEKEE (reference sequence). The CDR3 is made up of 13 amino acids. The CDR3 nucleotides read TGTGCCAGCAGCTTTCGCGGAGAGGAAAAACTGTTTTTT. Its protein is CASSFRGEEKLFF.

The chain employs TRBV7-8 and TRBJ2-7; 11 positions agree with TRBD2. The germline gives CDR1 SGHVS, CDR2 FQNEAQ. The CDR3 is 15 residues long. The V and J ends lost 4 bases and 2 bases, in that order; junction bases with no gene match: 4. The CDR3 DNA follows: TGTGCCAGCAGCTCCGGACTAGCGGGCACCTACGAGCAGTACTTC. Protein: CASSSGLAGTYEQYF.

This clone appeared a single time. CDR3 sequence reads: CASSLGESSYNEQFF. The CDR3 DNA is TGTGCCAGCAGCTTGGGTGAAAGCTCCTACAATGAGCAGTTCTTC. V and J are TRBV7-6 and TRBJ2-1; no reliable D call. The CDR3 sequence is 15 residues long. Germline CDR1 is SGHVS and CDR2 is FNYEAQ. V dropped 3 bases and J dropped 0 bases, with 9 bases sitting between them.

This clone was picked up one time. This chain links TRBV19 with TRBJ2-3, with D unresolved. Germline CDR1 is LNHDA and CDR2 is SQIVND (reference sequence). Trimming shortened V by 3 bases and J by 2 bases, and 6 bases separated the two germline ends. There are 13 residues in the CDR3. DNA for the CDR3: TGTGCCAGTAGTATGATGGCCACAGATACGCAGTATTTT. This gives the protein CASSMMATDTQYF.

The chain carries TRBV19 and TRBJ2-7; D not certain. The germline V gene has CDR1 LNHDA and CDR2 SQIVND (reference sequence). The V gene lost 0 bases and the J gene lost 1 base, with 7 bases spanning the gap. CDR3 length equals 14 residues. The CDR3 DNA reads TGTGCCAGTAGTATAGATAAAGGGTCCTACGAGCAGTACTTC. Translation gives CASSIDKGSYEQYF.

This chain joins TRBV9 and TRBJ2-3; no clear D gene. This CDR3 comprises 16 residues. Germline CDR1 SGDLS, CDR2 YYNGEE. The V and J ends lost 0 bases and 6 bases respectively, with 17 bases between them. CDR3 coding DNA: TGTGCCAGCAGCGTAGTAGTTGGTGGCCCCTCGGATACGCAGTATTTT. Translating it yields CASSVVVGGPSDTQYF.

The CDR3 is CASSPVWWEGSTEAFF. Written as DNA, the CDR3 is TGTGCCAGCAGCCCCGTCTGGTGGGAAGGGAGCACTGAAGCTTTCTTT. V is TRBV14 and J is TRBJ1-1; D ambiguous. The CDR3 is made up of 16 amino acids. The V gene's germline CDR1 is SGHDN and CDR2 FVKESK. With 4 bases removed from V and 4 bases from J, the gap between germline ends came to 19 bases.

The V and J genes are TRBV4-1 and TRBJ2-7, with 7 bases lining up with TRBD1. The ends lost 5 bases at V and 3 bases at J; junction bases unmatched: 7. Germline V gene data show CDR1 as MGHRA and CDR2 as YSYEKL. This CDR3 is 14 amino acids long. CDR3 sequence: CASSWTGKDYEQYF. The CDR3 nucleotides are TGCGCCAGCAGCTGGACAGGAAAGGACTACGAGCAGTACTTC.

The CDR3 here is CASSWRGRGNYGYTF. CDR3 bases: TGTGCCAGCAGCTGGCGGGGGCGGGGTAACTATGGCTACACCTTC. This rearrangement joins TRBV4-2 to TRBJ1-2; possibly TRBD1 for D (6 bases). Trimming shortened V by 5 bases and J by 1 base, and 14 bases separated the two germline ends. The germline V gene encodes CDR1 LGHNA and CDR2 YNFKEQ. The CDR3 runs 15 residues.

The chain recombines TRBV11-3 with TRBJ2-1, with D unclear. Trimming left V 1 base short and J 8 bases short, with 6 bases between. Germline CDR1 SGHNT, CDR2 YENEEA. This CDR3 is built from 12 residues. The CDR3 is CASSLGKHEQFF. CDR3 in DNA: TGTGCCAGCAGCTTAGGAAAGCATGAGCAGTTCTTC.